This TCR beta chain was profiled in a study of tumor-infiltrating lymphocytes in localized non-small cell lung cancer. Study summary: Resected tumor was paired with non-adjacent uninvolved lung from the same patient.

This clone has just one count. Its antigen is unknown. Germline V gene sequence: CDR1 SGHAT, CDR2 FQNNGV. The CDR3 extends over 15 amino acids. V lost 5 bases to trimming and J lost 4 bases, with 17 bases between them. The data were produced by immunoSEQ multiplex PCR, yet TCRdb's version contains in-frame clones alone and is incomplete. Of 15,000 to 20,000 clones detected, 70% to 75% appear once; the ten largest clones hold roughly 4.5%. General observations from the study: Compared with uninvolved lung, tumors showed higher T cell infiltration by TCRbeta sequencing. Different pieces of the same tissue were used for each assay.

The chain has TRBV11-2 and TRBJ1-2, with a possible D match to TRBD1 (5 bases). This TCR was sampled from a human donor with non-small cell lung cancer. The sequencing sample was made of lung tumor tissue. The CDR3 DNA reads as TGTGCCAGCAGCAAGACAGCCCAGTCCGTCTATGGCTACACCTTC. This encodes CASSKTAQSVYGYTF.